Listed here are 13 T cell receptor beta chains from one sample, sequenced in a study of CD8 T cells in ankylosing spondylitis. One entry per CDR3 protein, called by TCRdb with MiXCR from the 5' RACE reads. Found here are about 240,000 distinct CDR3 sequences, approximately 12% of them singletons; the top ten hold 5.5% to 8%. Sequenced input: blood, either unsorted or a sorted T cell fraction (not recorded which). These receptors originate from a male donor with ankylosing spondylitis or in good health (not recorded which).

This clonotype was detected ten times or more. Here the CDR3 reads CASSLEFFWGARKFF. The CDR3, as DNA: TGCGCCAGCAGCTTGGAATTCTTCTGGGGCGCGAGGAAGTTCTTC. The V gene is TRBV5-1, the J gene TRBJ2-1; maybe TRBD1 (5 bases). The V end lost 0 bases, the J end lost 14 bases, and 21 bases lay between the germline ends. The germline gives CDR1 SGHRS, CDR2 YFSETQ. This CDR3 is built from 15 residues.

This clonotype has a count of ten or more. V gene TRBV7-2 combines with J gene TRBJ1-4; D call uncertain. The CDR3 length is 11 residues. Trimming removed 2 bases from V and 8 bases from J, with 3 bases in between. Germline V gene data show CDR1 as SGHTA and CDR2 as FQGNSA. In nucleotides, the CDR3 is TGTGCCAGCAGCTTACAGGAAAAACTGTTTTTT. This encodes CASSLQEKLFF.

Comment on this clonotype: One end of the junction does not line up with germline, which may come from a read error. Here the CDR3 reads CSVEERGRFFF. The CDR3 bases are TGCAGCGTTGAAGAGCGGGGGCGGTTTTTCTTC. V and J are TRBV29-1 and TRBJ2-5, with D possibly being TRBD2 (7 bases). CDR3 length equals 11 residues. From germline, CDR1 is SQVTM and CDR2 ANQGSEA. Filled out from reference TRBV29-1 and TRBJ2-5, the complete variable domain reads SAVISQKPSRDICQRGTSLTIQCQVDSQVTMMFWYRQQPGQSLTLIATANQGSEATYESGFVIDKFPISRPNLTFSTLTVSNMSPEDSSIYLCSVEERGRFFFGPGTRLLVL.

This clonotype was counted at least ten times. The V call is TRBV25-1, the J call TRBJ2-1, with D tentatively TRBD2 (5 bases). Trimming took 1 base from V and 3 from J, leaving 13 bases between them. This CDR3 has 16 residues. Germline CDR1 reads MGHDK; CDR2 reads SYGVNS. The CDR3 loop reads CASSESATKSYNEQFF. In nucleotides, the CDR3 is TGTGCCAGCAGTGAATCAGCGACTAAAAGCTACAATGAGCAGTTCTTC.

The chain combines TRBV29-1 with TRBJ1-2; no clear D gene. The CDR3 has 11 amino acids. Trimming stripped 8 bases from V and 1 base from J, with 8 bases between. The germline V gene has CDR1 SQVTM and CDR2 ANQGSEA. CDR3 protein: CSSVGNYGYTF. The CDR3 region has the DNA TGCAGCTCCGTGGGTAACTATGGCTACACCTTC.

The chain joins TRBV12-3 or TRBV12-4 to TRBJ2-1, with 9 bases that match TRBD2. The CDR3 has 16 residues. V shed 0 bases and J 6 bases; nucleotides not matched to a gene: 6. CDR3 sequence: CASSLAPSGAFNEQFF. CDR3 nucleotides: TGTGCCAGCAGTTTAGCTCCTAGCGGGGCATTCAATGAGCAGTTCTTC.

This clonotype occurred a few times. This chain joins TRBV10-1 and TRBJ2-1, with D possibly matching TRBD2 (6 bases). Deletions cut 5 bases from V and 9 bases from J, with 20 bases between. The CDR3 sequence is 15 residues long. The germline V gene encodes CDR1 WNHNN and CDR2 SYGVQD (reference sequence). CDR3 nucleotides: TGCGCCAGCAGTAGAGGGCTAGCGACCCCGAGTGAGCAGTTCTTC. Its protein product is CASSRGLATPSEQFF.

This clonotype was seen at least ten times. V and J are TRBV5-5 and TRBJ2-1; D gene unclear. Trimming took off 4 bases at V and 0 bases at J, with 14 bases between the two ends. Looked up from germline, CDR1 is SGHKS and CDR2 is YYEKEE (reference sequence). This CDR3 comprises 16 residues. The CDR3 protein is CASSNEATSSYNEQFF. The CDR3 DNA sequence: TGTGCCAGCAGCAATGAGGCGACGAGCTCCTACAATGAGCAGTTCTTC.

As for this clonotype: A clone one base away is much larger, so this may be a read error. The rearrangement uses TRBV20-1 and TRBJ2-2; no definite D call. The V end lost 5 bases, the J end lost 4 bases, and 14 bases lay between the germline ends. The CDR3 consists of 14 residues. The V gene's germline CDR1 is DFQATT and CDR2 SNEGSKA (reference sequence). CDR3 sequence reads: CSAQRSAFTGELFF. Here the CDR3 DNA reads TGCAGTGCTCAACGGTCCGCGTTCACCGGGGAGCTGTTTTTT.

This clonotype was found many times. V is TRBV3-1 and J is TRBJ1-1; 9 bases line up with TRBD1. CDR3 size: 14 residues. V was clipped by 1 base and J by 4 bases; unmatched bases: 1. Germline lookup yields CDR1 LGHDT and CDR2 YNNKEL (reference sequence). The CDR3 nucleotides are TGTGCCAGCAGCCAAGGGACAGGGGTCACTGAAGCTTTCTTT. This sequence encodes CASSQGTGVTEAFF.

In its sample, this clonotype was seen many times. The genes are TRBV5-1 and TRBJ1-1, with D uncertain. The CDR3 spans 14 residues. In germline, CDR1 is SGHRS, CDR2 YFSETQ. Trimming removed 2 bases from V and 6 bases from J, with 14 bases in between. The CDR3 loop is CASSFGTRRAEAFF. In DNA, the CDR3 is TGCGCCAGCAGCTTTGGAACAAGACGCGCTGAAGCTTTCTTT.

This clonotype was detected a few times. The V gene is TRBV2, the J gene TRBJ2-7; D unclear. Germline V gene sequence: CDR1 SNHLY, CDR2 FYNNEI. The CDR3 contains 13 residues. The germline V and J ends were trimmed by 6 bases and 1 base, with 10 bases remaining between them. The chain's CDR3 is CASRVRWSYEQYF. CDR3 sequence (DNA): TGTGCCAGCAGGGTCCGGTGGTCCTACGAGCAGTACTTC. Together with reference TRBV2 and TRBJ2-7, the CDR3 gives the full variable domain: EPEVTQTPSHQVTQMGQEVILRCVPISNHLYFYWYRQILGQKVEFLVSFYNNEISEKSEIFDDQFSVERPDGSNFTLKIRSTKLEDSAMYFCASRVRWSYEQYFGPGTRLTVT.

This clonotype has only a few counts. The chain couples TRBV5-1 to TRBJ1-1; D gene unclear. Germline V gene lookup returns CDR1 SGHRS and CDR2 YFSETQ. Trimming took 1 base from V and 0 from J, leaving 10 bases between them. This CDR3 contains 15 residues. The CDR3 sequence is CASSLRLGMNTEAFF. The CDR3, as DNA: TGCGCCAGCAGCTTGCGTCTGGGCATGAACACTGAAGCTTTCTTT.